Following are 16 T cell receptor beta chains from one sample sequenced in a study of T cell responses to AZD1222 COVID-19 vaccine. Some clones are missing from TCRdb's copy, which holds only in-frame ones; the method was immunoSEQ multiplex PCR. The table has 130,000 to 150,000 clones, roughly 92% seen once; the top ten hold approximately 1.7%. The input for sequencing was peripheral blood, taken on day 0 of AZD1222 vaccination. All receptors derive from an adult in good health.

CDR3 nucleotides: TGTGCCAGCAGCAACACGCCATGGACAGGGTTACTAAACTACGAGCAGTACTTC. Its protein product is CASSNTPWTGLLNYEQYF. This chain connects TRBV21-1 to TRBJ2-7; the table's D call of TRBD1 was not tested on the DNA. TRBV21-1 is a pseudogene. The CDR3 runs to 18 residues.

The chain is built from TRBV5-1 and TRBJ1-1; D not certain. Between the trimmed V and J ends, which lost 0 bases and 1 base, there was a span of 7 bases. CDR3 size: 14 residues. Germline lookup yields CDR1 SGHRS and CDR2 YFSETQ. In DNA form, the CDR3 reads TGCGCCAGCAGCTTGGTGGCGGGGAACACTGAAGCTTTCTTT. Translation: CASSLVAGNTEAFF.

The chain employs TRBV19 and TRBJ2-1; D is unresolved. CDR1 and CDR2 from the germline V gene are LNHDA and SQIVND (reference sequence). V dropped 0 bases and J dropped 4 bases, with 4 bases sitting between them. This CDR3 has 13 residues. The DNA of the CDR3 is TGTGCCAGTAGTATAGATGGGTACAATGAGCAGTTCTTC. Protein sequence: CASSIDGYNEQFF.

The V and J genes are TRBV5-1 and TRBJ1-4, with D tentatively TRBD1 (5 bases). The germline V gene has CDR1 SGHRS and CDR2 YFSETQ. The V end lost 7 bases, the J end lost 6 bases, and 16 bases lay between the germline ends. The CDR3 is 14 residues long. The CDR3 loop is CASFRGQRDEKLFF. The CDR3 region has the DNA TGCGCCAGCTTCCGGGGCCAACGGGATGAAAAACTGTTTTTT.

The chain combines TRBV4-1 with TRBJ2-1; D is perhaps TRBD1 (6 bases). The CDR3 has 14 residues. The V gene lost 0 bases and the J gene lost 4 bases, with 7 bases spanning the gap. The germline gives CDR1 MGHRA, CDR2 YSYEKL. The CDR3 bases are TGCGCCAGCAGCCAAGAAACAGGGTACAATGAGCAGTTCTTC. This sequence encodes CASSQETGYNEQFF.

The chain couples TRBV28 to TRBJ1-2, with unresolved D. With 3 bases removed from V and 3 bases from J, the gap between germline ends came to 11 bases. In germline, CDR1 is MDHEN, CDR2 SYDVKM. This CDR3 spans 14 amino acids. The CDR3 loop reads CASSLSQHYYGYTF. In nucleotides, the CDR3 is TGTGCCAGCAGTTTGTCCCAACATTACTATGGCTACACCTTC.

The rearrangement links TRBV5-6 to TRBJ2-3; weak D call: TRBD2 (6 bases). The CDR3 contains 14 residues. Trimming took 7 bases from V and 6 from J, leaving 18 bases between them. Germline V gene lookup returns CDR1 SGHDT and CDR2 YYEEEE. Here the CDR3 reads CASGFRGFSDTQYF. The CDR3 DNA sequence: TGTGCCAGCGGTTTTCGGGGGTTTAGTGATACGCAGTATTTT.

The chain carries TRBV5-5 and TRBJ2-7, with D tentatively TRBD2 (6 bases). The CDR3 spans 12 residues. Germline CDR1 and CDR2: SGHKS and YYEKEE (reference sequence). V lost 0 bases to trimming and J lost 6 bases, with 7 bases between them. CDR3 coding DNA: TGTGCCAGCAGCTTGGCCGGGGGCGAGCAGTACTTC. Translated: CASSLAGGEQYF.

The gene calls are TRBV6-5 and TRBJ1-2; D possibly corresponds to TRBD1 (6 bases). CDR3 size: 16 residues. Germline CDR1 reads MNHEY; CDR2 reads SVGAGI. With 2 bases removed from V and 5 bases from J, the gap between germline ends came to 18 bases. This CDR3 is CASSYDGQPRPYGYTF. The CDR3 DNA is TGTGCCAGCAGTTACGACGGACAGCCCAGGCCTTATGGCTACACCTTC.

This chain joins TRBV5-1 and TRBJ2-2; D remains ambiguous. V lost 0 bases and J lost 2, with 11 bases in between. From germline, CDR1 is SGHRS and CDR2 YFSETQ. The CDR3 length is 16 residues. The CDR3 protein is CASSLGARTNTGELFF. In nucleotides, the CDR3 is TGCGCCAGCAGCTTGGGAGCCAGGACCAACACCGGGGAGCTGTTTTTT.

This rearrangement joins TRBV5-4 to TRBJ2-1; D might be TRBD2 (5 bases). Germline values: CDR1 SGHNT, CDR2 YYREEE (reference sequence). This CDR3 region has 14 residues. V lost 0 bases and J lost 7, with 11 bases in between. In nucleotides, the CDR3 is TGTGCCAGCAGCTTGGAACTAGTTGTAAATGAGCAGTTCTTC. Translated, it gives CASSLELVVNEQFF.

This clone has more than one count but fewer than ten. The rearrangement links TRBV6-5 to TRBJ1-2; D remains unclear. The CDR3 sequence is 13 residues long. V lost 4 bases and J 0 bases, leaving 6 bases between the germline ends. Germline V CDR1 and CDR2: MNHEY, SVGAGI. The chain's CDR3 is CASSFSSNYGYTF. The CDR3 coding sequence is TGTGCCAGCAGTTTCAGCTCTAACTATGGCTACACCTTC.

The chain uses TRBV20-1 and TRBJ2-3; 10 bases are shared with TRBD1. Germline CDR1 DFQATT, CDR2 SNEGSKA (reference sequence). The length of the CDR3 is 16 residues. Trimming removed 3 bases from V and 2 bases from J; junction bases left unmatched: 8. CDR3 sequence (DNA): TGCAGTGCTAGTGGGGACAGGGGCTTTTTCACAGATACGCAGTATTTT. Its protein product is CSASGDRGFFTDTQYF.

The chain links TRBV15 to TRBJ2-1, with 10 bases aligning to TRBD2. The germline gives CDR1 LNHNV, CDR2 YYDKDF (reference sequence). V lost 2 bases and J lost 3; bases outside the gene matches: 7. This CDR3 is 17 amino acids long. The CDR3 here is CATSRSYSSGSYNEQFF. CDR3 nucleotides: TGTGCCACCAGCAGATCCTATTCTAGCGGGAGCTACAATGAGCAGTTCTTC.

The CDR3 is CASSLHGTGYNEQFF. For the CDR3, the DNA is TGTGCCAGCAGCTTGCACGGGACTGGCTACAATGAGCAGTTCTTC. This rearrangement joins TRBV5-4 to TRBJ2-1; D perhaps matches TRBD2 (6 bases). The CDR3 runs to 15 residues. Trimming left V 1 base short and J 3 bases short, with 11 bases between. Looked up from germline, CDR1 is SGHNT and CDR2 is YYREEE (reference sequence). The entire variable domain, with the rest obtained from reference TRBV5-4 and TRBJ2-1, is as follows: ETGVTQSPTHLIKTRGQQVTLRCSSQSGHNTVSWYQQALGQGPQFIFQYYREEENGRGNFPPRFSGLQFPNYSSELNVNALELDDSALYLCASSLHGTGYNEQFFGPGTRLTVL.

CDR3 amino acids: CASSDRDLSSYEQYF. In DNA form, the CDR3 reads TGTGCCAGTAGTGACCGGGACCTCTCCTCCTACGAGCAGTACTTC. The chain links TRBV19 to TRBJ2-7; D possibly uses TRBD1 or TRBD2 (5 bases each). V dropped 5 bases and J dropped 0 bases, with 14 bases sitting between them. This CDR3 has 15 amino acids. Germline CDR1 LNHDA, CDR2 SQIVND (reference sequence).